The 22 T cell receptor beta chains reported below all come from one sample, sequenced in a study of immune characterization of retroperitoneal liposarcoma. TCRdb passed the PCR reads through MiXCR, listing each CDR3 protein once. The sample contains some 11,000 distinct CDR3 sequences, 27% of which appear only once. Sequencing was done on a sample of tumor tissue. The origin of the receptors is a male donor with retroperitoneal liposarcoma.

This clonotype is categorized as medium-sized. The gene calls are TRBV7-8 and TRBJ2-3, with D tentatively TRBD2 (7 bases). The length of the CDR3 is 15 residues. Trimming took off 2 bases at V and 4 bases at J, with 13 bases between the two ends. From germline, CDR1 is SGHVS and CDR2 FQNEAQ. The CDR3 loop is CASSLQGRGSDTQYF. In DNA, the CDR3 is TGTGCCAGCAGCTTACAGGGGCGGGGGTCAGATACGCAGTATTTT. Full variable domain (remainder filled in from reference TRBV7-8 and TRBJ2-3): GAGVSQSPRYKVAKRGQDVALRCDPISGHVSLFWYQQALGQGPEFLTYFQNEAQLDKSGLPSDRFFAERPEGSVSTLKIQRTQQEDSAVYLCASSLQGRGSDTQYFGPGTRLTVL.

This clonotype was found once. Sequence at one end of the junction differs from germline and may be a read error. The CDR3 sequence: CVSSYHPASGGVTSTDTQYF. CDR3 DNA sequence: TGTGTCAGCAGCTACCACCCAGCTAGCGGGGGGGTAACTAGCACAGATACGCAGTATTTT. The V call is TRBV7-3, the J call TRBJ2-3, with TRBD2 matching 12 bases. The V gene's germline CDR1 is SGHTA and CDR2 FQGTGA. CDR3 length equals 20 residues.

This clonotype was seen only a few times. DNA of the CDR3: TGTGCTAGTGGGCCCGGGACAGGGACAATCAGAGAGACCCAGTACTTC. It encodes CASGPGTGTIRETQYF. The chain joins TRBV12-5 to TRBJ2-5; 9 bases agree with TRBD1. After removal of 6 bases from V and 4 bases from J, the junction contained 12 bases not matched to a gene. The CDR3 totals 16 residues. Germline loops: CDR1 LGHNT, CDR2 FRNRAP.

This clonotype qualifies as medium-sized. The CDR3 bases are TGTGCCAGCAGTCCCGGACAGGGTGGGGGTTCACCCCTCCACTTT. The encoded protein is CASSPGQGGGSPLHF. The chain is built from TRBV12-3 or TRBV12-4 and TRBJ1-6; 8 nucleotides match TRBD1. The V gene end was trimmed by 5 bases and the J gene end by 9 bases; junction bases not matched to a gene: 9. This CDR3 region has 15 residues.

The chain couples TRBV11-2 to TRBJ2-3; 7 bases line up with TRBD2. CDR1 and CDR2 from the germline V gene are SGHAT and FQNNGV. V shed 8 bases and J 4 bases; nucleotides not matched to a gene: 6. The CDR3 sequence is 13 residues long. The CDR3 DNA is TGTGCCAGCGGCTACGCGGGGGCAGATACGCAGTATTTT. Translation gives CASGYAGADTQYF.

In its sample, this clonotype was seen a few times. J is TRBJ2-1 and V is TRBV6-1; weak D call: TRBD2 (6 bases). CDR3 length equals 15 residues. The V gene's germline CDR1 is MNHNS and CDR2 SASEGT. V was cut by 5 bases and J by 10 bases, with 21 bases left in between. The CDR3 nucleotides read TGTGCCAGCAGTACTAGAGACCGGAGGGCCTACGAGCAGTTCTTC. This gives the protein CASSTRDRRAYEQFF.

This clonotype was counted at least ten times. The CDR3 bases are TGTGCCAGCAGCGAGGCGACCGAGCAGTACTTC. This encodes CASSEATEQYF. This sequence joins TRBV6-1 and TRBJ2-1; D is uncertain. The J call is in doubt because the DNA end fits TRBJ2-7 better. Germline V gives CDR1 MNHNS, CDR2 SASEGT. The CDR3 sequence is 11 residues long.

About this clonotype: The junction departs from the called germline gene at one end, perhaps through a read error. The chain joins TRBV7-6 to TRBJ2-7; 10 nucleotides line up with TRBD2. The CDR3 covers 15 residues. Germline CDR1 and CDR2: SGHVS and FNYEAQ. CDR3 in amino acids: CASSPLAGVDNEQYF. The CDR3 region has the DNA TGTGCTAGCAGCCCTCTAGCGGGAGTAGACAATGAGCAGTACTTC. The complete variable domain, with remaining parts taken from reference TRBV7-6 and TRBJ2-7, reads GAGVSQSPRYKVTKRGQDVALRCDPISGHVSLYWYRQALGQGPEFLTYFNYEAQQDKSGLPNDRFSAERPEGSISTLTIQRTEQRDSAMYRCASSPLAGVDNEQYFGPGTRLTVT.

This clonotype showed up many times. The rearrangement links TRBV6-1 to TRBJ2-1; 13 positions agree with TRBD2. Germline CDR1 MNHNS, CDR2 SASEGT. Trimming at V came to 6 bases and at J to 10 bases, leaving 9 bases not matched to a gene. CDR3 size: 15 residues. CDR3 residues: CASSTSGGDSYEQFF. As DNA, the CDR3 is TGTGCCAGCAGCACTAGCGGGGGGGACTCCTACGAGCAGTTCTTC.

This clonotype was detected only a few times. The chain couples TRBV6-6 to TRBJ1-5; D unclear. CDR1 MNHNY and CDR2 SVGAGI come from the germline V gene (reference sequence). CDR3 length: 14 residues. Trimming removed 2 bases from V and 6 bases from J, with 11 bases in between. CDR3 sequence (DNA): TGTGCCAGCAGTTACGGGGAAGGGAGTCAGCCCCAGCATTTT. Translation gives CASSYGEGSQPQHF.

The table lists this clonotype with many counts. The CDR3 loop reads CASSPGDNEQFF. CDR3 in DNA: TGTGCCAGCAGCCCGGGGGACAATGAGCAGTTCTTC. This chain connects TRBV6-1 to TRBJ2-1, with a weak D call TRBD2 (6 bases). Germline-derived CDR1 and CDR2 are MNHNS and SASEGT. V lost 6 bases and J 5 bases, leaving 8 bases between the germline ends. CDR3 length equals 12 residues.

With respect to this clonotype: One junction end disagrees with the germline gene, perhaps due to a read error. This chain links TRBV5-3 with TRBJ2-3; 8 bases fit TRBD1. The J call may be wrong; the DNA end is better matched by TRBJ2-1. TRBV5-3 is marked as an open reading frame, function uncertain. This CDR3 spans 15 amino acids. This chain's CDR3 is CASSFGTGGLETQFF. CDR3 bases: TGTGCCAGCAGCTTTGGCACAGGGGGTCTAGAGACCCAGTTCTTC.

Note on this clonotype: Likely a read error: the CDR3 ends without its conserved phenylalanine or tryptophan. The limits of the CDR3 on the DNA are not certain, so only TCRdb's listed CDR3 is given. This chain links TRBV6-1 with TRBJ2-6; the table names TRBD2, a call not compared with the DNA. The CDR3 sequence runs 19 residues, both termini included. Germline V gives CDR1 MNHNS, CDR2 SASEGT. The CDR3 sequence: CASTTKRGTSGFNEQYFGA.

The gene calls are TRBV6-1 and TRBJ2-1, with TRBD1 matching over 10 bases. V gave up 5 bases and J gave up 0 bases; unmatched junction bases: 7. This CDR3 comprises 17 residues. Germline V CDR1 and CDR2: MNHNS, SASEGT. The CDR3 spells CASSKRGTGVSYNEQFF. For the CDR3, the DNA is TGTGCCAGCAGTAAAAGGGGGACAGGGGTCTCCTACAATGAGCAGTTCTTC.

The V and J genes are TRBV12-3 or TRBV12-4 and TRBJ2-1; TRBD2 matches 7 bases. The CDR3 is 14 residues long. The junction had 3 bases not matched to a gene; V was cut back by 2 bases and J by 5 bases. The CDR3 region is CASSLSSGNNEQFF. The CDR3 DNA sequence: TGTGCCAGCAGTTTATCTAGCGGAAACAATGAGCAGTTCTTC.

The chain employs TRBV6-2 or TRBV6-3 and TRBJ2-5; D is unresolved. The CDR3 loop spans 15 amino acids. Germline values: CDR1 MNHEY, CDR2 SVGEGT. The V gene lost 6 bases and the J gene lost 5 bases, with 19 bases spanning the gap. This chain's CDR3 is CASRCPGVARETQYF. The DNA for the CDR3 is TGTGCCAGCAGATGTCCCGGTGTAGCCCGGGAGACCCAGTACTTC.

This clonotype is deemed medium-sized (0.01 to 0.1%). This chain links TRBV7-3 with TRBJ2-1, with unresolved D. The germline V gene has CDR1 SGHTA and CDR2 FQGTGA. The V gene lost 2 bases and the J gene lost 2 bases, with 10 bases spanning the gap. The CDR3 consists of 15 residues. CDR3 nucleotides: TGTGCCAGCAGCTTAGACAATGGGGCCTACAATGAGCAGTTCTTC. This codes for CASSLDNGAYNEQFF.

The chain recombines TRBV6-8 with TRBJ2-3; 9 positions match TRBD2. The end of the DNA aligns better with TRBJ2-7, so the J call may be wrong. Germline-derived CDR1 and CDR2 are MNHGY and SAAAGT. The CDR3 runs 15 residues. CDR3: CASGEGRGGSYEQYF. The DNA of the CDR3 is TGTGCCAGCGGGGAGGGGCGGGGGGGGTCCTACGAGCAGTACTTC.

The table lists this clonotype with many counts. V is TRBV12-3 or TRBV12-4 and J is TRBJ1-1; D gene unclear. The V gene lost 6 bases and the J gene lost 1 base, with 9 bases spanning the gap. The CDR3 runs 13 residues. The CDR3 DNA sequence: TGTGCCAGCAGCTCGGGTCCGAACACTGAAGCTTTCTTT. It yields the protein CASSSGPNTEAFF.

This clonotype has only a few counts. The chain couples TRBV6-1 to TRBJ2-2; the D is unclear. The CDR3 totals 14 residues. The germline V gene has CDR1 MNHNS and CDR2 SASEGT. V lost 0 bases, J lost 8 bases, and 10 bases lay in between. The CDR3 is CASSEALWEGELFF. The CDR3 DNA is TGTGCCAGCAGTGAAGCGCTTTGGGAAGGGGAGCTGTTTTTT.

This clonotype was counted at least ten times. Since the CDR3 does not end with the conserved phenylalanine or tryptophan, this likely comes from a read error. The chain's CDR3 is CASSSPRGEQYV. The CDR3 DNA sequence: TGTGCCAGCAGCAGTCCCCGGGGGGAGCAGTACGTC. V is TRBV27 and J is TRBJ2-5; 7 bases map to TRBD2. V gave up 6 bases and J gave up 11 bases; unmatched junction bases: 9. The length of the CDR3 is 12 residues. CDR1 MNHEY and CDR2 SMNVEV come from the germline V gene (reference sequence).

By share, this clonotype counts as medium-sized. The V and J genes are TRBV6-6 and TRBJ2-1; D may correspond to TRBD1 or TRBD2 (5 bases each). V lost 0 bases and J lost 10, with 13 bases in between. Per the germline V gene, CDR1 is MNHNY and CDR2 is SVGAGI (reference sequence). The CDR3 sequence is 14 residues long. The chain's CDR3 is CASSYSEGSAEQFF. CDR3 nucleotides: TGTGCCAGCAGTTACTCCGAGGGGTCTGCGGAGCAGTTCTTC.